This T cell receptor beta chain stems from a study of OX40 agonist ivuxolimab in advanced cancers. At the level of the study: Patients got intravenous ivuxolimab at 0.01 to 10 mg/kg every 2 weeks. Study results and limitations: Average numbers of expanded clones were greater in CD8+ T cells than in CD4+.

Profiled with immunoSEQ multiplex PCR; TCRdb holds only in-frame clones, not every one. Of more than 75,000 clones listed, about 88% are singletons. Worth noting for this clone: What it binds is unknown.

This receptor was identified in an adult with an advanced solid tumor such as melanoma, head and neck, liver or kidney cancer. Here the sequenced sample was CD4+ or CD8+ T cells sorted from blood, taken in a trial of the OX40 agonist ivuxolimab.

CDR3 nucleotides: TGTGCCAGCAGCTCCATTGACTCCTACAATGAGCAGTTCTTC. As protein: CASSSIDSYNEQFF. This rearrangement joins TRBV6-1 to TRBJ2-1; no clear D gene. Germline CDR1 and CDR2: MNHNS and SASEGT. V was shortened by 6 bases and J by 0 bases, with 9 bases between the two germline ends. This CDR3 region has 14 residues.